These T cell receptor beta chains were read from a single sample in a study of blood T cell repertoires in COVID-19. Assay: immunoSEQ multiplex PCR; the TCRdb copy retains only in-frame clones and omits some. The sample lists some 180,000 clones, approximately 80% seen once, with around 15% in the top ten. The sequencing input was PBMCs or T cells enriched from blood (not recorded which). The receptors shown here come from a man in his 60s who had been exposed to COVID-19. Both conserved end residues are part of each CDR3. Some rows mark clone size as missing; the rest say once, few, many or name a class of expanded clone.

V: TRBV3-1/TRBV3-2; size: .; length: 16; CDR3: CASSPYSGRVTGELFF
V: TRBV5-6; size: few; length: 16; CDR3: CASSLGAGAGGQPQHF
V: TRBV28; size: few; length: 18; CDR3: CASSQGLAGVFRYNEQFF
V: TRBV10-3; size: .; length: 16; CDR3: CAISESGAGGPHEQFF
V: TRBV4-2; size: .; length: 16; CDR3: CASSLITSGREETQYF
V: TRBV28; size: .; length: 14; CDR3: CASSLSEGNTEAFF
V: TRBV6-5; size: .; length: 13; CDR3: CASKGDFDTEAFF
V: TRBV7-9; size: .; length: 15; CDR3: CASSPPLAAYNEQFF
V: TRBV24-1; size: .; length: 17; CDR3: CATSDLGAGGEDTEAFF
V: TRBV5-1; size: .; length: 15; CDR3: CASSFRELGPDTQYF
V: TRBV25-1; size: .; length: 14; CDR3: CASSGRGGFYGYTF
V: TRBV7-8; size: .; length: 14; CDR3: CASSKLHGSNGYTF
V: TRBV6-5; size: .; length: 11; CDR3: CASQQGYEQYF
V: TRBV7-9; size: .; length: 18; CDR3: CASSPGTSGRLLDNEQFF
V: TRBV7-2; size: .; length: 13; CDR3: CASSFGGNTEAFF
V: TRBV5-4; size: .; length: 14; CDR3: CASSIDRVLNIQYF
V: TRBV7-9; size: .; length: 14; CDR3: CASSLVPANEKLFF
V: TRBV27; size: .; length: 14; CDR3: CASSLDPRGYEQYF
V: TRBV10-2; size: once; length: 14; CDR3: CASRPGTGYNEQFF
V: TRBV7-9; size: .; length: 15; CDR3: CASSASGRRYNEQFF
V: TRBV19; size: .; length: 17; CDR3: CASSISGRGADTGELFF
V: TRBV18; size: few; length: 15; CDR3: CASSPPVPGSTEAFF
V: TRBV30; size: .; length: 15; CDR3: CAWSVEWGMNTEAFF
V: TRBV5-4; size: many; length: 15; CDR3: CASSTGTSGTYEQYF
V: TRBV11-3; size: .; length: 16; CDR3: CASSPHGGGRTGELFF
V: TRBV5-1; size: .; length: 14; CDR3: CASSRTGRGTEAFF
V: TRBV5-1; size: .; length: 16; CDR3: CASSLGDRGSNQPQHF
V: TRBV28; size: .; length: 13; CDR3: CASSNSGNYGYTF
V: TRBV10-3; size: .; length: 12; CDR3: CAISESGGEAFF
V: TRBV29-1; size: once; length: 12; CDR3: CSAGTLNTEAFF
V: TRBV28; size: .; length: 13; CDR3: CASTLDSSYEQYF
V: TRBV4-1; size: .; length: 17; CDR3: CASSQGTRAGGTDTQYF
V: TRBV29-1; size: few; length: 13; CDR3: CSAGQVTYNEQFF
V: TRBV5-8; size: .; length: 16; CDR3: CASSLADSRYNEKLFF
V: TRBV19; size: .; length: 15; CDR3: CASSISIGEVETQYF
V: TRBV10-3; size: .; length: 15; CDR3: CAISGTGQITYEQYF
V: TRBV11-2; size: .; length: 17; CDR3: CASSPEGSGRYYYEQYF
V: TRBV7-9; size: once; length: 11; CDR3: CASSGNRGQYF
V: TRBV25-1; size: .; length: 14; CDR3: CASSPAGSTDTQYF
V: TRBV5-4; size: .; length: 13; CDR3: CASRMAVSYEQYF
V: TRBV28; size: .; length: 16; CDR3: CASSLLGGQGLGEQYF
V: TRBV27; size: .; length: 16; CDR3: CASSLQQGGYNQPQHF